The 22 T cell receptor beta chains reported below all come from one sample, sequenced in a study of T-cell reconstitution after alpha-beta-depleted transplantation in children. Molecular barcoding with unique molecular identifiers was used for the TCRbeta library. TCRdb re-called the PCR reads with MiXCR, one entry per CDR3 protein. The sample contains roughly 66,000 distinct CDR3 sequences, approximately 5% of which appear only once. This specimen was PBMCs, mostly from graft donor cells, taken 180 days after TCRalphabeta/CD19-depleted stem cell transplant. These receptors were collected from a boy under three years old who had a stem cell transplant for acute myeloid leukemia, so the T cells may come from the graft donor.

The table lists this clonotype with many counts. This sequence joins TRBV5-1 and TRBJ2-1; 7 bases line up with TRBD1. Per germline, CDR1 SGHRS and CDR2 YFSETQ. This CDR3 region has 14 residues. The V and J ends lost 0 bases and 4 bases, in that order; junction bases with no gene match: 1. CDR3 protein: CASSLGDSYNEQFF. CDR3 bases: TGCGCCAGCAGCTTGGGGGACAGTTACAATGAGCAGTTCTTC.

The sample holds many counts of this clonotype. V is TRBV15 and J is TRBJ1-3; D perhaps matches TRBD1 (6 bases). CDR1 is LNHNV and CDR2 is YYDKDF in the germline V gene (reference sequence). CDR3 size: 14 residues. The germline V and J ends were trimmed by 3 bases and 0 bases, with 6 bases remaining between them. The CDR3 DNA reads as TGTGCCACCAGCAGGGACAGCTCTGGAAACACCATATATTTT. Translation: CATSRDSSGNTIYF.

Many counts were recorded for this clonotype. The chain recombines TRBV28 with TRBJ1-6; 7 bases align to TRBD1. The V segment lost 4 bases and the J segment 7 bases; nucleotides outside the gene matches: 4. This CDR3 comprises 14 residues. The germline V gene encodes CDR1 MDHEN and CDR2 SYDVKM. This CDR3 reads CASSWGQPNSPLHF. CDR3 coding DNA: TGTGCCAGCAGTTGGGGACAGCCAAATTCACCCCTCCACTTT.

This clonotype was counted ten times or more. This sequence joins TRBV5-1 and TRBJ2-2; TRBD2 might be the D (5 bases). The V gene's germline CDR1 is SGHRS and CDR2 YFSETQ. The CDR3 extends over 15 amino acids. V shed 0 bases and J shed 4 bases, with 10 bases lying between them. The CDR3 coding sequence is TGCGCCAGCAGCTTGGAGCGGACCTCCACCGGGGAGCTGTTTTTT. Encoded protein: CASSLERTSTGELFF.

This clonotype was observed at least ten times. This sequence joins TRBV12-3 or TRBV12-4 and TRBJ1-3; D gene uncertain. Trimming left V 6 bases short and J 1 base short, with 7 bases between. This CDR3 comprises 13 residues. The CDR3 sequence is CASRLISGNTIYF. CDR3 sequence (DNA): TGTGCCAGCAGGCTCATTTCTGGAAACACCATATATTTT.

CDR3 amino acids: CASRDNEKLFF. Here the CDR3 DNA reads TGTGCCAGCAGGGATAATGAAAAACTGTTTTTT. The chain combines TRBV12-3 or TRBV12-4 with TRBJ1-4; D remains ambiguous. This CDR3 contains 11 residues. V was pared by 6 bases and J by 4 bases, with 3 bases between.

The sample holds many counts of this clonotype. The V and J genes are TRBV28 and TRBJ2-2; unclear D gene. The CDR3 is made up of 19 amino acids. V was clipped by 3 bases and J by 5 bases, with 25 bases between them. CDR1 is MDHEN, CDR2 SYDVKM, per germline. The CDR3 here is CASSFPGRTAHSGTGELFF. CDR3 in DNA: TGTGCCAGCAGTTTCCCGGGCAGAACGGCCCATTCTGGGACCGGGGAGCTGTTTTTT.

This clonotype was detected many times. V gene TRBV19 combines with J gene TRBJ2-1; 9 bases are a match to TRBD1. Germline V gene sequence: CDR1 LNHDA, CDR2 SQIVND (reference sequence). Trimming took 7 bases from V and 10 from J; bases not matched to a gene: 8. CDR3 length: 13 amino acids. The CDR3 sequence is CASKRTGASEQFF. CDR3 sequence (DNA): TGTGCCAGTAAAAGGACAGGGGCCTCCGAGCAGTTCTTC.

Only a few counts were recorded for this clonotype. This rearrangement joins TRBV12-3 or TRBV12-4 to TRBJ2-1, with a possible D match to TRBD2 (7 bases). CDR3 length: 14 amino acids. V was pared by 1 base and J by 13 bases, with 17 bases between. This CDR3 reads CASSLGTGRGIQFF. For the CDR3, the DNA is TGTGCCAGCAGTTTAGGGACGGGGAGGGGGATTCAGTTCTTC.

About this clonotype: A much larger clone lies one base from this, so it may be a read error. This sequence joins TRBV6-1 and TRBJ2-1; maybe TRBD2 (7 bases). The CDR3 consists of 16 residues. Germline CDR1 is MNHNS and CDR2 is SASEGT. Trimming took off 5 bases at V and 3 bases at J, with 17 bases between the two ends. CDR3 coding DNA: TGTGCCAGCAGTAGTTTTGGGAGGGGGGGCTACAATGAGCAGTTCTTC. Amino acids: CASSSFGRGGYNEQFF.

At least ten counts were recorded for this clonotype. The chain couples TRBV4-1 to TRBJ2-3; the match to TRBD2 covers 7 bases. Germline lookup yields CDR1 MGHRA and CDR2 YSYEKL. The CDR3 runs 16 residues. V gave up 0 bases and J gave up 1 base; unmatched junction bases: 4. The CDR3 loop is CASSQDRGDRTDTQYF. DNA for the CDR3: TGCGCCAGCAGCCAAGACCGGGGGGACCGCACAGATACGCAGTATTTT.

This clonotype was counted ten times or more. This rearrangement joins TRBV7-3 to TRBJ2-2; no clear D gene. The CDR3 extends over 15 amino acids. V dropped 5 bases and J dropped 1 base, with 11 bases sitting between them. Germline V gene sequence: CDR1 SGHTA, CDR2 FQGTGA. The CDR3 sequence is CASSLNRGNTGELFF. The DNA of the CDR3 is TGTGCCAGCAGCCTGAACCGAGGGAACACCGGGGAGCTGTTTTTT.

In this sample, this clonotype turned up many times. Relative to the germline gene, one junction end is altered; a read error may explain this. This sequence joins TRBV7-8 and TRBJ1-6; no clear D gene. The CDR3 has 12 amino acids. From germline, CDR1 is SGHVS and CDR2 FQNEAQ. Here the CDR3 DNA reads TGTGCCAGCAGCTTAGATAACTCACCCCTCCACTTT. Its translation is CASSLDNSPLHF. The variable domain in full, completed from reference TRBV7-8 and TRBJ1-6, reads GAGVSQSPRYKVAKRGQDVALRCDPISGHVSLFWYQQALGQGPEFLTYFQNEAQLDKSGLPSDRFFAERPEGSVSTLKIQRTQQEDSAVYLCASSLDNSPLHFGNGTRLTVT.

The gene calls are TRBV18 and TRBJ2-7; D remains unclear. V was trimmed by 0 bases and J by 2 bases, leaving 11 bases between them. The CDR3 spans 15 residues. Germline CDR1 KGHSH, CDR2 LQKENI. CDR3 in amino acids: CASSPPSPAPYEQYV. The CDR3 DNA reads as TGTGCCAGCTCACCACCGAGCCCGGCCCCCTACGAGCAGTACGTC.

At least ten counts were recorded for this clonotype. The V call is TRBV3-1, the J call TRBJ2-3; TRBD1 aligns across 8 bases. Looked up from germline, CDR1 is LGHDT and CDR2 is YNNKEL (reference sequence). The CDR3 contains 17 residues. Unmatched junction bases numbered 8, after V lost 2 bases and J lost 1 base. CDR3 protein: CASSQLSGTGRTDTQYF. CDR3 bases: TGTGCCAGCAGCCAACTATCCGGGACAGGCCGCACAGATACGCAGTATTTT.

This clonotype was seen repeatedly, ten times or more. The chain couples TRBV7-2 to TRBJ2-7; 12 bases are shared with TRBD1. V lost 1 base and J lost 6; bases outside the gene matches: 7. This CDR3 region has 16 residues. Germline V lookup: CDR1 SGHTA, CDR2 FQGNSA. This CDR3 is CASSLVPGQGAPEQYF. CDR3 DNA: TGTGCCAGCAGCTTAGTTCCGGGACAGGGGGCCCCCGAGCAGTACTTC.

This clonotype was seen at least ten times. J is TRBJ2-7 and V is TRBV27, with a tentative D call TRBD1 (6 bases). The CDR3 length is 14 residues. Between the trimmed V and J ends, which lost 6 bases and 9 bases, there was a span of 21 bases. The germline V gene has CDR1 MNHEY and CDR2 SMNVEV (reference sequence). The CDR3 region has the DNA TGTGCCAGCAGGCCCGACAGGAACGGCCTGGGGCAGTACTTC. This sequence encodes CASRPDRNGLGQYF.

This clonotype was detected many times. The chain carries TRBV4-1 and TRBJ1-1; D is uncertain. V lost 2 bases, J lost 3 bases, and 13 bases lay in between. Per germline, CDR1 MGHRA and CDR2 YSYEKL. The CDR3 consists of 15 residues. In nucleotides, the CDR3 is TGCGCCAGCAGCCAACGAGTAGGACGGGACACTGAAGCTTTCTTT. Amino acid sequence: CASSQRVGRDTEAFF.

At least ten counts were recorded for this clonotype. The chain uses TRBV20-1 and TRBJ1-1; TRBD1 is a possible D gene (5 bases). V was trimmed by 0 bases and J by 4 bases, leaving 12 bases between them. Germline-derived CDR1 and CDR2 are DFQATT and SNEGSKA (reference sequence). This CDR3 has 14 residues. CDR3 loop: CSARDGTKGTEAFF. The CDR3 DNA sequence: TGCAGTGCTAGAGATGGGACGAAGGGCACTGAAGCTTTCTTT.

In this sample, this clonotype turned up many times. The chain is built from TRBV7-2 and TRBJ1-5; D is unresolved. V shed 3 bases and J shed 2 bases, with 8 bases lying between them. The CDR3 consists of 14 residues. The germline V gene encodes CDR1 SGHTA and CDR2 FQGNSA. The DNA of the CDR3 is TGTGCCAGCAGCTTTAACCCAGGCAATCAGCCCCAGCATTTT. This translates into CASSFNPGNQPQHF.

This clonotype occurred many times. The chain uses TRBV9 and TRBJ2-3; possible D gene TRBD1, 5 bases. This CDR3 contains 13 residues. The germline gives CDR1 SGDLS, CDR2 YYNGEE. V lost 3 bases and J 2 bases, leaving 7 bases between the germline ends. DNA of the CDR3: TGTGCCAGCAGCGCAGGGCCCACAGATACGCAGTATTTT. The encoded protein is CASSAGPTDTQYF. The full variable domain, with the rest looked up from reference TRBV9 and TRBJ2-3, is DSGVTQTPKHLITATGQRVTLRCSPRSGDLSVYWYQQSLDQGLQFLIQYYNGEERAKGNILERFSAQQFPDLHSELNLSSLELGDSALYFCASSAGPTDTQYFGPGTRLTVL.

This clonotype was recorded at least ten times. The rearrangement joins TRBV29-1 to TRBJ1-3; TRBD1 aligns across 7 bases. This CDR3 is built from 14 residues. After removal of 4 bases from V and 0 bases from J, the junction contained 3 bases not matched to a gene. Germline CDR1 SQVTM, CDR2 ANQGSEA. CDR3 DNA sequence: TGCAGCGTTGCGGGGACAGCCTCTGGAAACACCATATATTTT. It translates to CSVAGTASGNTIYF.